This TCR beta chain is from a study of blood T cell repertoires in COVID-19 (dated by TCRdb to 2020 to 2021). Describing the broader study: Samples from collaborators originated in the United States, Italy and Spain and spanned both the acute and convalescent phases of COVID-19. The material from the prospective study consisted of cDNA or gDNA derived from T cells, B-cell-depleted T cells, or PBMCs. Deeply sampled blood TCRbeta repertoires from subjects exposed to, actively infected with, or recovered from COVID-19 were included in the dataset. The repertoires were released in a freely available public database intended as a resource for research on the immune response to SARS-CoV-2. Samples came from the ongoing ImmuneRACE study (first 160 participants) plus 1,254 subjects from 6 global collaborators. The sample metadata nearly always contained a de-identified subject ID, COVID-19 status, age in years and sex. HLA class I and class II types, where available, came from metadata supplied by the sample provider rather than from assay-based typing. What the work shows at the level of the full study, not this receptor alone: Clinical and demographic metadata were provided uncurated, with the amount varying by source and participant.

TCRbeta CDR3 regions were amplified from genomic DNA using the immunoSEQ Assay, a bias-controlled multiplex PCR. Per the authors' processing: The number of nucleated cells in each sample was estimated by amplification of reference gene primers within the assay. To quantify the absolute abundance of each unique TCRbeta CDR3 rearrangement, sequence reads were collapsed and filtered. For each sample, productive Simpson clonality was calculated by taking the square root of Simpson's diversity index across productive rearrangements. TCRdb re-hosts the immuneACCESS table, in-frame sequences only. Its copies lack some clones; in the studies checked, an unresolved V gene accounts for under half of them, and the cause for the rest is not known. V and J calls plus clone size are reproduced from that table; the DNA served to infer D and trimming. Within this sample are approximately 68,000 clones, with roughly three quarters of them counted one time only. About 10% of the sample belongs to the ten largest clones.

Whole blood was collected in K2EDTA tubes by collaborating institutions according to the institutions' own protocols. For TCRbeta analysis, collaborators shipped samples in one of three forms: frozen whole blood, isolated PBMCs, or DNA extracted from either of those sample types. Concerning this clone itself: Its specific antigen is unknown. No qualities accompany the bases; no much larger clone lies one base away.

For this chain, trimming is 5 bases at the V end and 0 bases at the J end, and the number of junction bases without a gene match is 3. The CDR3 starts with the cysteine, ends with the phenylalanine, and has 14 residues. Only the CDR3 DNA is retained, 42 bases long and in frame from the first base. The CDR1 and CDR2 encoded by the germline V gene are SGHVS and FQNEAQ. Input material: peripheral blood. The chain couples TRBV7-8 to TRBJ1-1; a stretch of 7 junction bases matches TRBD1. The TCR originated in a woman aged 50 to 60 with acute or convalescent COVID-19. The CDR3 region: CASSRGQVNTEAFF. In nucleotides, the sequence is TGTGCCAGCAGCCGAGGACAGGTGAACACTGAAGCTTTCTTT.